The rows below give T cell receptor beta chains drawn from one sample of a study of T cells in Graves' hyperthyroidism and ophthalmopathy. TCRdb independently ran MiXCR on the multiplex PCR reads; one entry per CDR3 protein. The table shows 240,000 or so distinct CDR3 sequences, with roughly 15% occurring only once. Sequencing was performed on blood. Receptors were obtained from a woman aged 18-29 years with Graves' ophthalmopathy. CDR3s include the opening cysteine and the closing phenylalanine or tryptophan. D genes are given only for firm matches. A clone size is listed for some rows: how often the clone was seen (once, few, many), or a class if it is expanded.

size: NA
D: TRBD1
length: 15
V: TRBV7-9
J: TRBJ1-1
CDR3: CASSLQGDGNTEAFF
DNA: TGTGCCAGCAGCTTACAGGGGGACGGGAACACTGAAGCTTTCTTT

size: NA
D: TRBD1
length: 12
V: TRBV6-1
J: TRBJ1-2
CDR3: CAIKTGGLGYTF
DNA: TGTGCCATCAAGACAGGGGGTCTTGGCTACACCTTC

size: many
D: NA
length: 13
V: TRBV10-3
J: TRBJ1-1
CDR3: CAIRFTGNTEAFF
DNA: TGTGCCATTCGATTCACAGGGAACACTGAAGCTTTCTTT

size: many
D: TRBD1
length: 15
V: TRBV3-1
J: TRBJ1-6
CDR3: CASSQDGQGFSPLHF
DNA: TGTGCCAGCAGCCAAGACGGACAGGGATTTTCACCCCTCCACTTT

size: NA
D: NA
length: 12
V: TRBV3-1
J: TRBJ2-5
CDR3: CASSPFEETQYF
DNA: TGTGCCAGCAGCCCTTTTGAGGAGACCCAGTACTTC

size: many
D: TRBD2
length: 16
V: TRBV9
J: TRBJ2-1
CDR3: CASSLHMTSGNNEQFF
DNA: TGTGCCAGCAGCCTCCACATGACTAGCGGTAACAATGAGCAGTTCTTC

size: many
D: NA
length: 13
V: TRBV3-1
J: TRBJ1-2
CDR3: CASSQEVLYGYTF
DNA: TGTGCCAGCAGCCAAGAAGTCCTTTATGGCTACACCTTC

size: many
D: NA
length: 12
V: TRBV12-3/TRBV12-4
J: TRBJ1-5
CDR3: CASSFLNQPQHF
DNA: TGTGCCAGCAGTTTTCTCAATCAGCCCCAGCATTTT

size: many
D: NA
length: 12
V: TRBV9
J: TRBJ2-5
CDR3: CASSVEGETQYF
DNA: TGTGCCAGCAGCGTAGAGGGAGAGACCCAGTACTTC

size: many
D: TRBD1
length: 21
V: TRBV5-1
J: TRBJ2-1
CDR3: CASSLPNGTGLRAGSYNEQFF
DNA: TGCGCCAGCAGCTTGCCCAATGGGACAGGACTTAGGGCAGGGTCCTACAATGAGCAGTTCTTC

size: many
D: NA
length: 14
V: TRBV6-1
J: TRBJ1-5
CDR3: CASSERANNQPQHF
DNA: TGTGCCAGCAGTGAAAGGGCTAACAATCAGCCCCAGCATTTT

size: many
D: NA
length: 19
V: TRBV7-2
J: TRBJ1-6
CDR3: CASSLEWLSGGAIESPLHF
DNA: TGTGCCAGCAGCTTAGAGTGGCTTAGTGGGGGGGCAATCGAATCACCCCTCCACTTT

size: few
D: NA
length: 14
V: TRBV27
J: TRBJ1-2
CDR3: CASSLSGYNYGYTF
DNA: TGTGCCAGCAGTTTATCTGGGTATAACTATGGCTACACCTTC

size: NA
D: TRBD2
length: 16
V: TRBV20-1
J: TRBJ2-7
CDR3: CSATGTSGRALYEQYF
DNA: TGCAGTGCGACCGGGACTAGCGGGAGGGCCCTATACGAGCAGTACTTC

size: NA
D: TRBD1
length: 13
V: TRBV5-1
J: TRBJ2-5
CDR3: CASSPRTGETQYF
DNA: TGCGCCAGCAGCCCGCGGACAGGGGAGACCCAGTACTTC

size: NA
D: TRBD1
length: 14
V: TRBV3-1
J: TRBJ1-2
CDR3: CASSHGQGGYGYTF
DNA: TGTGCCAGCAGCCATGGACAGGGTGGCTATGGCTACACCTTC

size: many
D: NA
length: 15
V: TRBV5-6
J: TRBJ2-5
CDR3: CASSLGGAIQETQYF
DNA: TGTGCCAGCAGCCTAGGCGGGGCGATCCAAGAGACCCAGTACTTC

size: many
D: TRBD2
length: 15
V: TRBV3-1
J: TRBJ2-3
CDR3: CASSQIAGGSDTQYF
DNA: TGTGCCAGCAGCCAGATCGCGGGAGGATCAGATACGCAGTATTTT

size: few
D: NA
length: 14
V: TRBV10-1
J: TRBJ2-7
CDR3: CASSASRRPSEQYF
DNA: TGCGCCAGCAGTGCCTCTAGACGGCCTAGCGAGCAGTACTTC

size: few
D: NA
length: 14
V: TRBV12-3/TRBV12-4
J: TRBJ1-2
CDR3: CASSPEGRPEGYTF
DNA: TGTGCCAGCAGTCCGGAGGGCAGGCCAGAAGGCTACACCTTC